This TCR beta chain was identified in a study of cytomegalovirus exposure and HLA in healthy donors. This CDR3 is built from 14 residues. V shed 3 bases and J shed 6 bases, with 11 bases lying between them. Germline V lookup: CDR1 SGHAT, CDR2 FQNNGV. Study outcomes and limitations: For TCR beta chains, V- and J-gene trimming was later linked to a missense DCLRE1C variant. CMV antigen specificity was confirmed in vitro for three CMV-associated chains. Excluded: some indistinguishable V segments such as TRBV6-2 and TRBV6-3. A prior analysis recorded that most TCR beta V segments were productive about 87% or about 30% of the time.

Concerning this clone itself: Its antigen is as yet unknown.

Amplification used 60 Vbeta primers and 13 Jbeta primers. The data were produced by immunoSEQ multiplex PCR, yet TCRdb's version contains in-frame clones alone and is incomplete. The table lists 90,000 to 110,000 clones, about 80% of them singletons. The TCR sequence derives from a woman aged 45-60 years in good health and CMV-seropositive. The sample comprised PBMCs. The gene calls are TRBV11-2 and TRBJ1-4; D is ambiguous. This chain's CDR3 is CASSFGVVDEKLFF. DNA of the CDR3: TGTGCCAGCAGCTTTGGAGTGGTGGATGAAAAACTGTTTTTT.